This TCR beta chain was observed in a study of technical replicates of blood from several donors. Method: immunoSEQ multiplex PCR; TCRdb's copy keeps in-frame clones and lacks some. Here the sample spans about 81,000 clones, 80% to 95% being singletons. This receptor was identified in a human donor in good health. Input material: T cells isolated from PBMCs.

Here the CDR3 DNA reads TGTGCCAGCAGTACGGACAGGGCCTTAATAGGAGCTTTCTTT. Its translation: CASSTDRALIGAFF. The chain is built from TRBV6-6 and TRBJ1-1, with TRBD1 matching 8 bases. The germline gives CDR1 MNHNY, CDR2 SVGAGI (reference sequence). The CDR3 runs 14 residues. The V and J ends lost 5 bases and 10 bases, in that order; junction bases with no gene match: 12.